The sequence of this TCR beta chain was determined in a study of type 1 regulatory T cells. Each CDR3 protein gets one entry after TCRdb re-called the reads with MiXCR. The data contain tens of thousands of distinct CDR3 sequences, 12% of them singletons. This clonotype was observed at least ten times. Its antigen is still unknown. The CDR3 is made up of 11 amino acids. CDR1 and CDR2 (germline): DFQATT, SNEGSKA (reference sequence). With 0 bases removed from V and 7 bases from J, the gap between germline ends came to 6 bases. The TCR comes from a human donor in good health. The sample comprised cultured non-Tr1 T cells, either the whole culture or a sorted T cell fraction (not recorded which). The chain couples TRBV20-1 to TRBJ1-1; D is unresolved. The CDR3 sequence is CSARDRLEAFF. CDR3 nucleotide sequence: TGCAGTGCTAGAGATCGACTTGAAGCTTTCTTT.